This T cell receptor beta chain is drawn from a study of CD8 T cells in ankylosing spondylitis. Trimming stripped 7 bases from V and 2 bases from J, with 15 bases between. CDR1 is MDHEN, CDR2 SYDVKM, per germline. CDR3 length: 15 amino acids. A single record per CDR3 protein comes from TCRdb applying MiXCR to the 5' RACE reads. The sample lists approximately 88,000 distinct CDR3 sequences, about 9% occurring once. Whole-study results and caveats: Disease-linked clones proved CD8+ and comparatively uncommon in peripheral blood. Typical of ankylosing spondylitis blood, it appeared, was a TCR beta motif of several highly homologous variants. Disease-linked clones were reportedly significantly enriched in matched ankylosing spondylitis synovial fluid.

This clonotype was counted many times. Its antigen is not identified. The sample taken for sequencing was blood, either unsorted or a sorted T cell fraction (not recorded which). The V and J genes are TRBV28 and TRBJ1-5; TRBD1 is a possible D gene (6 bases). This sequence originates from a male donor with ankylosing spondylitis or in good health (not recorded which). CDR3 bases: TGTGCCAGCACAAAAGTGACAGGTGGCAATCAGCCCCAGCATTTT. It codes for CASTKVTGGNQPQHF.